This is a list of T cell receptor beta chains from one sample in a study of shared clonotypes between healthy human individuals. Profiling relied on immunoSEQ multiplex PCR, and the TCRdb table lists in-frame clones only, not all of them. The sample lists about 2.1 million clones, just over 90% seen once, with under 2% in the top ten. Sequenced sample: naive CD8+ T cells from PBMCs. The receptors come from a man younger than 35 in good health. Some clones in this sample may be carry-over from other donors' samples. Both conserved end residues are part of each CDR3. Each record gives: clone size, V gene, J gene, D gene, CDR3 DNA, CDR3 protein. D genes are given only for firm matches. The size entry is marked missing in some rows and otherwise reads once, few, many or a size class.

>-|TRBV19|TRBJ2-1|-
TGTGCCAGTAGTACAGGACCTCTCAGCTCCTACAATGAGCAGTTCTTC
CASSTGPLSSYNEQFF
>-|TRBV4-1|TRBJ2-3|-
TGCGCCAGCAGCCTTAGATCAGCTGTGACAGATACGCAGTATTTT
CASSLRSAVTDTQYF
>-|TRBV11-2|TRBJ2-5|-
TGTGCCAGCAGCGCCCCACAGGGCCCGTGGGAGACCCAGTACTTC
CASSAPQGPWETQYF
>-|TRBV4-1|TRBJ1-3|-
TGCGCCAGCAGCCAATCGATGGAGGCTGGAAACACCATATATTTT
CASSQSMEAGNTIYF
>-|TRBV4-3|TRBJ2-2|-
TGCGCCAGCAGCCAAAAGATGGACAACACCGGGGAGCTGTTTTTT
CASSQKMDNTGELFF
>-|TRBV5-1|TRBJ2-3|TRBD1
TGCGCCAGCAGTTTACTGTCCCGGGACAGTTCCCCAGATACGCAGTATTTT
CASSLLSRDSSPDTQYF
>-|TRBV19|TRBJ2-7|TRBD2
TGTGCCAGTAGTATGGGGACTACCATTTGGGAGCAGTACTTC
CASSMGTTIWEQYF
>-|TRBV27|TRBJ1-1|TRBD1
TGTGCCAGCAGTTTAATGACAGGGTCGACTGAAGCTTTCTTT
CASSLMTGSTEAFF
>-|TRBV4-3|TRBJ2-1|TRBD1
TGCGCCAGCAGCCAAGCCCCCGACAGGGAGAGAGGAGACAATGAGCAGTTCTTC
CASSQAPDRERGDNEQFF
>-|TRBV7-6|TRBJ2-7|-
TGTGCCAGCAGTCCAGGGGGCGGGAGGGCGTCCTACGAGCAGTACTTC
CASSPGGGRASYEQYF
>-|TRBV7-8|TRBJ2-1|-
TGTGCCAGCAGCTCGACCCAGACAGTGATACTTTTGGATGAGCAGTTCTTC
CASSSTQTVILLDEQFF
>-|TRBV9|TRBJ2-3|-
TGTGCCAGCAGCGCCTCTGGGGGGTCGGGAGATACGCAGTATTTT
CASSASGGSGDTQYF
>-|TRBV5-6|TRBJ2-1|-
TGTGCCAGCAGCCCGGGGGCCAGGTACAATGAGCAGTTCTTC
CASSPGARYNEQFF
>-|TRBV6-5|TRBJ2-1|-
TGTGCCAGCAGTTACTCAGGGACGTCGCAGTTCTTC
CASSYSGTSQFF
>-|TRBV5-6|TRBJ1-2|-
TGTGCCAGCAGCACTGATCCCCGGGACGGTCTTGACTATGGCTACACCTTC
CASSTDPRDGLDYGYTF
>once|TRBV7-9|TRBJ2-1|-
TGTGCCAGCAGTGGTGACAGCAGATACAATGAGCAGTTCTTC
CASSGDSRYNEQFF
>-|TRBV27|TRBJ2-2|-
TGTGCCAGCAGTTGGGGGACACTAGGCGGGGAGCTGTTTTTT
CASSWGTLGGELFF
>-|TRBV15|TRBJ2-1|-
TGTGCCACCAGCAGGGACTTGAGCTCCTACAATGAGCAGTTCTTC
CATSRDLSSYNEQFF
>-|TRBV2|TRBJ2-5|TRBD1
TGTGCCAGCAGTGAAGAATGGGACAGGTCCTTAGGGGGTGAGACCCAGTACTTC
CASSEEWDRSLGGETQYF
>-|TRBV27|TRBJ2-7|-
TGTGCCAGCAGTTTATCAGGGTTGGCCTACGAGCAGTACTTC
CASSLSGLAYEQYF
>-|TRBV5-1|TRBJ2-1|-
TGCGCCAGCAGCCACGAACAGGGTTTGGACAATGAGCAGTTCTTC
CASSHEQGLDNEQFF
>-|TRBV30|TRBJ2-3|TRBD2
TGTGCCTGGTTTATCGGGGGGAGGCCGGGCCCAGATACGCAGTATTTT
CAWFIGGRPGPDTQYF
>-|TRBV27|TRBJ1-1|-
TGTGCCAGCAGTTTCAGTAAGGTTCAGGCCCAAAGTGAGTTGTACGCTGAAGCTTTCTTT
CASSFSKVQAQSELYAEAFF
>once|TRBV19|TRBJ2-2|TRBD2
TGTGCCAGTAGCCTAGCGGGAGACACCGGGGAGCTGTTTTTT
CASSLAGDTGELFF
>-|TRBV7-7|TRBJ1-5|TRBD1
TGTGCCAGCAGCCCTATTACAGGGGAAGTGATTCTTCAGCCCCAGCATTTT
CASSPITGEVILQPQHF
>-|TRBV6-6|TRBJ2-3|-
TGTGCCAGCAGTTCCGCCGGGACACAGATGGACGATACGCAGTATTTT
CASSSAGTQMDDTQYF
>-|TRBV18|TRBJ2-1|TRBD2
TGTGCCAGCTCACTTCCTAGCGGGAGCACGGGGGATGAGCAGTTCTTC
CASSLPSGSTGDEQFF
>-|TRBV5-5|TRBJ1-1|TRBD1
TGTGCCAGCAGCTTCTTTGACAGGGTGGACGCTGAAGCTTTCTTT
CASSFFDRVDAEAFF
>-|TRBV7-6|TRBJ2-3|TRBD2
TGTGCCAGCAGCACCTCCCGCCTGGCTAGCGGGGCCAGTGGGGATACGCAGTATTTT
CASSTSRLASGASGDTQYF
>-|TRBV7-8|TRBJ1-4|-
TGTGCCAGCCAGTACAGGACGGATGAAAAACTGTTTTTT
CASQYRTDEKLFF
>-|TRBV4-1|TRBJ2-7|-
TGCGCCAGCAGCCTCTCGGAGGGGCGGCCCTACGAGCAGTACTTC
CASSLSEGRPYEQYF
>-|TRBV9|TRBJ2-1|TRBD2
TGTGCCAGCAGCGTAGCTGAACTAGCGCCCAATGAGCAGTTCTTC
CASSVAELAPNEQFF
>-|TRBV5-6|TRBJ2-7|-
TGTGCCAGCAGCTTTCACGGACAGTCCGCTTTCTACGAGCAGTACTTC
CASSFHGQSAFYEQYF
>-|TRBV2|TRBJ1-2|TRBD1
TGTGCCAGCAGTCGCACAGGGGAATTTCGGCCCAACTATGGCTACACCTTC
CASSRTGEFRPNYGYTF
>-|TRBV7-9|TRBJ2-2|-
TGTGCCAGCAGCTTCCCCATCACCGGGGAGCTGTTTTTT
CASSFPITGELFF
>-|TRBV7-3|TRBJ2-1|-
TGTGCCAGCAGCTCAGGGCCCAGGGATTTTTACAATGAGCAGTTCTTC
CASSSGPRDFYNEQFF
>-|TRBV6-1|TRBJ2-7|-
TGTGCCAGCAGTGACCGTAGTGTGAAAGGGGCTTCCTACGAGCAGTACTTC
CASSDRSVKGASYEQYF